This T cell receptor (beta chain) was obtained from a study of blood T cell repertoires in COVID-19. Study at large: Acute-phase and convalescent COVID-19 samples originated in the United States, Italy and Spain. T cells, B-cell-depleted T cells, or PBMCs supplied cDNA or gDNA.

Methods used by the authors: Amplified reference gene primers provided the basis for estimating nucleated cell counts. Some clones are missing from TCRdb's copy, which holds only in-frame ones; the method was immunoSEQ multiplex PCR. The V and J calls and clone size come from that table; D and trimming were worked out from the DNA. The table has 250,000 to 350,000 clones, around 90% seen once; the top ten hold 2.2%. The germline V gene encodes CDR1 GTSNPN and CDR2 SVGIG (reference sequence). The V gene lost 0 bases and the J gene lost 6 bases, with 11 bases spanning the gap. The CDR3 has 13 amino acids.

The chain links TRBV30 to TRBJ1-2; D gene uncertain. Sequences were obtained from peripheral blood. The origin of this receptor is a woman aged 50 to 60 who had recovered from COVID-19. CDR3 in amino acids: CAWSVFLVDGYTF. The DNA for the CDR3 is TGTGCCTGGAGTGTATTCCTCGTCGATGGCTACACCTTC.